This T cell receptor (beta chain) was sequenced for a study of blood T cell repertoires in COVID-19. Germline assignment: CDR1 LGHDT and CDR2 YNNKEL (reference sequence). V lost 4 bases, J lost 7 bases, and 18 bases lay in between. There are 15 residues in the CDR3. Sequencing was performed with immunoSEQ multiplex PCR; in TCRdb, only in-frame clones are kept and a portion is missing. The table lists about 280,000 clones, 83% of them singletons, with 7.5% to 10% in the top ten. The sample was peripheral blood. This receptor was taken from a woman aged 45-59 years who had recovered from COVID-19. The chain is built from TRBV3-1 (or the pseudogene TRBV3-2) and TRBJ2-3; D is perhaps TRBD2 (5 bases). The CDR3 here is CASSPPRVERYTQYF. The DNA for the CDR3 is TGTGCCAGCAGCCCCCCCCGGGTGGAGCGGTATACGCAGTATTTT.